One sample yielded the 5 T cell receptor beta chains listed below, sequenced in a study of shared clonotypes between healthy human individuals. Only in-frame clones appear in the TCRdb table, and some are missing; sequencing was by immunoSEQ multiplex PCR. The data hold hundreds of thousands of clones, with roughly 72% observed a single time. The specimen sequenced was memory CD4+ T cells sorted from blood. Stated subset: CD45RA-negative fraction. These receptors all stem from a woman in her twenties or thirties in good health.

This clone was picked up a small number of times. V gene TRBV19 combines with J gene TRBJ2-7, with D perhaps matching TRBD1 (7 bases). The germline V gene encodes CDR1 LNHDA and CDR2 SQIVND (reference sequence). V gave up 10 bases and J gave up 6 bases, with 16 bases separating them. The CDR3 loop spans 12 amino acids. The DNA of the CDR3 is TGTGCCACCTCAAACAGGGGACTCGAGCAGTACTTC. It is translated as CATSNRGLEQYF.

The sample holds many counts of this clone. The CDR3 DNA reads as TGTGCCACCAGCAGAGGGACAGGCACAGATACGCAGTATTTT. It is translated as CATSRGTGTDTQYF. This chain connects TRBV15 to TRBJ2-3; a possible D gene is TRBD1 (6 bases). CDR3 size: 14 residues. Germline assignment: CDR1 LNHNV and CDR2 YYDKDF (reference sequence). Trimming took off 1 base at V and 1 base at J, with 6 bases between the two ends.

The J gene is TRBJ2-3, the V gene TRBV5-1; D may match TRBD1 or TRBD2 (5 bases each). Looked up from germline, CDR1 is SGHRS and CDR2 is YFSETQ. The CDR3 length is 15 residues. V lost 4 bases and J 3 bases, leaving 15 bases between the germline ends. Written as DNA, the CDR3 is TGCGCCAGCAGCCGGGACCCCGGCGGGACAGATACGCAGTATTTT. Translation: CASSRDPGGTDTQYF.

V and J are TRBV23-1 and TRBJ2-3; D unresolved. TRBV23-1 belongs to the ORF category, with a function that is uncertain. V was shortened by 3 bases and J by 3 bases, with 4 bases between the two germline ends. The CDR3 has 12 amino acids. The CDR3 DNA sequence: TGCGCCAGCAGTCAGAATACAGATACGCAGTATTTT. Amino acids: CASSQNTDTQYF.

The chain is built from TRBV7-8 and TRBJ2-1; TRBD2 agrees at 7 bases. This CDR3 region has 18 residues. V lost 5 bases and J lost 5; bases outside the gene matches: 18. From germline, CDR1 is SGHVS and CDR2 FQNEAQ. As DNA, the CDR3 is TGTGCCAGCAGCCACCTTATACTGGGGCGGGAGTGGAACAATGAGCAGTTCTTC. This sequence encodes CASSHLILGREWNNEQFF.